The 18 T cell receptor beta chains reported below all come from one sample, sequenced in a study of shared clonotypes between healthy human individuals. Only in-frame clones appear in the TCRdb table, and some are missing; sequencing was by immunoSEQ multiplex PCR. In the table there are more than 400,000 clones, roughly 80% of which are singletons. The sequencing input was PBMCs. The receptors come from a woman in her forties in good health. Some clones in this sample may be carry-over from other donors' samples.

The J gene is TRBJ2-7, the V gene TRBV28; 13 bases are a match to TRBD2. Germline CDR1 and CDR2: MDHEN and SYDVKM. CDR3 size: 14 residues. In nucleotides, the CDR3 is TGTGCCAGCAGCCCCGGGACTAGCGGGATCGGGGCAGAGGTC. Its protein is CASSPGTSGIGAEV.

CDR3 sequence reads: CASSLDLASPLGYTF. CDR3 DNA: TGTGCCAGCAGCTTAGATTTAGCCTCCCCCCTTGGCTACACCTTC. V is TRBV11-2 and J is TRBJ1-2; no clear D. V lost 0 bases to trimming and J lost 7 bases, with 15 bases between them. The V gene's germline CDR1 is SGHAT and CDR2 FQNNGV. The length of the CDR3 is 15 residues.

Remarks on this clone: A far larger clone is a single base away, which makes a read error likely. This chain connects TRBV30 to TRBJ1-4, with 9 bases lining up with TRBD1. V gave up 5 bases and J gave up 6 bases; unmatched junction bases: 7. This CDR3 comprises 14 residues. Germline V gene data show CDR1 as GTSNPN and CDR2 as SVGIG (reference sequence). The CDR3 region is CAWEDRTGDEKLFF. The CDR3 DNA sequence: TGTGCCTGGGAGGACCGGACAGGGGATGAAAAACTGTTTTTT.

The chain employs TRBV10-3 and TRBJ1-2; 7 nucleotides align to TRBD1. Germline trimming cut 5 bases from V and 4 bases from J; bases unmatched to any gene: 10. There are 15 residues in the CDR3. Germline V gene sequence: CDR1 ENHRY, CDR2 SYGVKD. The CDR3 DNA is TGTGCCATCAGTCCCGGGACAGCAGACTCCTATGGCTACACCTTC. Translation gives CAISPGTADSYGYTF.

The chain combines TRBV2 with TRBJ2-7; maybe TRBD2 (6 bases). This CDR3 has 14 residues. V was trimmed by 8 bases and J by 2 bases, leaving 16 bases between them. Germline V gene sequence: CDR1 SNHLY, CDR2 FYNNEI. CDR3 loop: CASEERVSAYEQYF. The CDR3, as DNA: TGTGCCAGCGAGGAGCGGGTCTCTGCCTACGAGCAGTACTTC.

This clone occurred once. The chain couples TRBV28 to TRBJ1-4; D gene ambiguous. The CDR3 runs 14 residues. Germline values: CDR1 MDHEN, CDR2 SYDVKM. V lost 6 bases, J lost 0 bases, and 8 bases lay in between. This CDR3 is CASRRQTTNEKLFF. CDR3 sequence (DNA): TGTGCCAGCAGGCGACAAACAACTAATGAAAAACTGTTTTTT.

For this clone: A far larger clone is just one base off, so this is likely a read error. The rearrangement joins TRBV4-2 to TRBJ2-5; TRBD2 is a possible D gene (6 bases). The J call may be in error: the DNA end matches TRBJ2-7 better. CDR1 is LGHNA, CDR2 YNFKEQ, per germline. CDR3 length: 15 amino acids. The CDR3 DNA is TGTGCCAGCAGCCAAGGTCAGGACTATCCCTACGAGCAGTACTTC. It encodes CASSQGQDYPYEQYF.

Worth noting for this clone: The likely explanation is a read error, given a far larger clone one base away. The chain links TRBV5-4 to TRBJ2-2; 8 nucleotides align to TRBD1. The CDR3 totals 18 residues. With 1 base clipped from V and 0 bases from J, the junction kept 8 bases outside the gene matches. The germline CDR1 and CDR2 sequences are SGHNT and YYREEE (reference sequence). The DNA of the CDR3 is TGTGCCAGCAGCTTGTGGTTCGGGACAGGATCGAACACCGGGGAGCTGTTTTTT. This encodes CASSLWFGTGSNTGELFF.

The CDR3 bases are TGCAGCGTTGCCTGGAGGAGCCAAGAGACCCAGTACTTC. Protein product: CSVAWRSQETQYF. The rearrangement links TRBV29-1 to TRBJ2-5; D perhaps matches TRBD2 (5 bases). V shed 4 bases and J shed 1 base, with 10 bases lying between them. Germline V gene data show CDR1 as SQVTM and CDR2 as ANQGSEA. The CDR3 contains 13 residues.

The chain links TRBV27 to TRBJ1-2; maybe TRBD1 (6 bases). In germline, CDR1 is MNHEY, CDR2 SMNVEV (reference sequence). The germline V and J ends were trimmed by 4 bases and 8 bases, with 14 bases remaining between them. This CDR3 comprises 13 residues. DNA for the CDR3: TGTGCCAGCAGTTCCCTCGGGGGCTTAGGCTACACCTTC. Residues: CASSSLGGLGYTF.

On this clone: This sequence is one base from a far larger clone and is likely a read error. The chain couples TRBV29-1 to TRBJ1-1; D uncertain. CDR1 is SQVTM and CDR2 is ANQGSEA in the germline V gene. This CDR3 comprises 13 residues. DNA for the CDR3: TGCAGCGTTGTTCCCTCTATGAACACTGAAACTTTCTTT. It specifies CSVVPSMNTETFF. Combining the CDR3 with reference TRBV29-1 and TRBJ1-1 gives the whole variable domain SAVISQKPSRDICQRGTSLTIQCQVDSQVTMMFWYRQQPGQSLTLIATANQGSEATYESGFVIDKFPISRPNLTFSTLTVSNMSPEDSSIYLCSVVPSMNTETFFGQGTRLTVV.

This clone was seen only once. The CDR3 coding sequence is TGTGCCAGCAGCCAAGTTCGGGGCGGGGAGCTGTTTTTT. Translating gives CASSQVRGGELFF. The chain combines TRBV6-6 with TRBJ2-2; TRBD2 might be the D (5 bases). Germline V gives CDR1 MNHNY, CDR2 SVGAGI (reference sequence). The CDR3 is 13 amino acids. V dropped 6 bases and J dropped 7 bases, with 12 bases sitting between them.

The rearrangement joins TRBV9 to TRBJ2-2, with 9 positions matching TRBD2. The CDR3 contains 16 residues. Germline V CDR1 and CDR2: SGDLS, YYNGEE. J gave up 4 bases and V 4 bases, and 8 bases lay outside the gene matches. The CDR3 nucleotides are TGTGCCAGCAGCCCCCGTTTAGCGGGGGCCACCGGGGAGCTGTTTTTT. This sequence encodes CASSPRLAGATGELFF.

The rearrangement joins TRBV7-9 to TRBJ1-5, with D possibly being TRBD1 (5 bases). Germline V gene sequence: CDR1 SEHNR, CDR2 FQNEAQ (reference sequence). Trimming left V 5 bases short and J 4 bases short, with 9 bases between. CDR3 length: 13 amino acids. Here the CDR3 reads CASSREGNQPQHF. The CDR3 DNA follows: TGTGCCAGCAGCCGCGAGGGGAATCAGCCCCAGCATTTT.

This chain joins TRBV30 and TRBJ2-7; D is unresolved. Germline lookup yields CDR1 GTSNPN and CDR2 SVGIG (reference sequence). The CDR3 covers 11 residues. The V end was cut by 2 bases, the J end by 2 bases, with 4 bases between. CDR3 sequence: CAWSSTYEQYF. The DNA for the CDR3 is TGTGCCTGGAGTTCCACCTACGAGCAGTACTTC.

Of note for this clone: One junction end disagrees with the germline gene, perhaps due to a read error. The chain carries TRBV5-1 and TRBJ1-1; D is undetermined. The CDR3 length is 16 residues. The V gene's germline CDR1 is SGHRS and CDR2 YFSETQ. The CDR3 here is CASTLNIEKVNTEAFF. In DNA, the CDR3 is TGCGCCAGCACCTTGAACATCGAAAAGGTGAACACTGAAGCTTTCTTT. The full variable domain, its missing parts supplied by reference TRBV5-1 and TRBJ1-1, is KAGVTQTPRYLIKTRGQQVTLSCSPISGHRSVSWYQQTPGQGLQFLFEYFSETQRNKGNFPGRFSGRQFSNSRSEMNVSTLELGDSALYLCASTLNIEKVNTEAFFGQGTRLTVV.

The chain joins TRBV5-1 to TRBJ2-3; possible D gene TRBD1, 6 bases. CDR3 length: 17 amino acids. Germline V gene sequence: CDR1 SGHRS, CDR2 YFSETQ. The germline V and J ends were trimmed by 2 bases and 0 bases, with 16 bases remaining between them. The CDR3 nucleotides read TGCGCCAGCAGCTTAGTGGGGGCCGTCAGTAGCACAGATACGCAGTATTTT. Translating gives CASSLVGAVSSTDTQYF.

With respect to this clone: A far larger clone is just one base off, so this is likely a read error. This rearrangement joins TRBV4-2 to TRBJ2-5, with 13 bases identical to TRBD2. The CDR3 has 17 residues. CDR1 is LGHNA and CDR2 is YNFKEQ in the germline V gene. V shed 4 bases, J shed 3 bases, and the junction held 8 bases outside the gene matches. The CDR3 spells CASSPLLAGGMEETQYF. CDR3 nucleotide sequence: TGTGCCAGCAGCCCGCTACTAGCGGGAGGGATGGAAGAGACCCAGTACTTC.